The text below deals with one TCR beta chain. Its matching antigen is unknown. V was clipped by 1 base and J by 0 bases, with 13 bases between them. The germline gives CDR1 LGHNA, CDR2 YSLEER. This CDR3 spans 17 amino acids. The sample belongs to a study of cytomegalovirus exposure and HLA in healthy donors. The study's findings and limits: Cytomegalovirus association was listed for around 170 TCR beta chains.

The PCR made use of 60 Vbeta and 13 Jbeta primers. As originally analysed: Approximately 86 million unique TCR beta chains, 8.5 million to 14 million shared, were counted in a later analysis. TCRdb's copy holds only in-frame clones and misses some; the assay was immunoSEQ multiplex PCR. From that table come the V and J calls and clone size; the DNA was used to work out D and trimming. The table shows more than 200,000 clones, with 85% occurring only once. This TCR derives from a human donor in good health. Sequencing was carried out using PBMCs. The J gene is TRBJ1-3, the V gene TRBV4-3, with D perhaps matching TRBD1 (6 bases). The CDR3 sequence is CASSQVSRGSSGNTIYF. DNA of the CDR3: TGCGCCAGCAGCCAAGTTAGCAGGGGCAGCTCTGGAAACACCATATATTTT.